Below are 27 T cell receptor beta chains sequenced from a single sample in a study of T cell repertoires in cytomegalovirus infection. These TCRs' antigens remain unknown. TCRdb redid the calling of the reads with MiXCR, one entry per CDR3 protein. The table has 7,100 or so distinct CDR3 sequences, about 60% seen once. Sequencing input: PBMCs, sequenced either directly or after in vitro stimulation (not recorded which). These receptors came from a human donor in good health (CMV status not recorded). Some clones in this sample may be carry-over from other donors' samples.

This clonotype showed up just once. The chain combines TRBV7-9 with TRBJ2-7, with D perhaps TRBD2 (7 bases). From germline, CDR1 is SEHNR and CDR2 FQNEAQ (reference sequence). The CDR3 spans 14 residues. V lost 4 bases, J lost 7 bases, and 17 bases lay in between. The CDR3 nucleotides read TGTGCCAGCAGCTGGGGGGGGGGCGCGGGGGAGCAGTACTTC. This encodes CASSWGGGAGEQYF.

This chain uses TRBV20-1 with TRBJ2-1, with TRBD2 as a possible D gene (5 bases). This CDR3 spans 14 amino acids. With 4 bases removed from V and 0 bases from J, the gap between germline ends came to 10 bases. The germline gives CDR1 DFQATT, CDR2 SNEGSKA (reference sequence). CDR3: CSATRGPSYNEQFF. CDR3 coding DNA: TGCAGTGCTACCCGCGGGCCCTCCTACAATGAGCAGTTCTTC.

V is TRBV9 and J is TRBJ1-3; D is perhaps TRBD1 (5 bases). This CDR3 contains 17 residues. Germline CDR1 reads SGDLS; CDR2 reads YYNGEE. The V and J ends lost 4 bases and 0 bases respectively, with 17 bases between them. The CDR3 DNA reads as TGTGCCAGCAGCCACCGGCCAGGGTTGGGCTCTGGAAACACCATATATTTT. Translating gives CASSHRPGLGSGNTIYF.

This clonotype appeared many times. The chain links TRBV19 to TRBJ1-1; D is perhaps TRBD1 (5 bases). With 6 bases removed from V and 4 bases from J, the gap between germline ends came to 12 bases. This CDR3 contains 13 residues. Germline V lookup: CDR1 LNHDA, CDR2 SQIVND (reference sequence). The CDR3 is CASRSGGTTEAFF. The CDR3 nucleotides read TGTGCCAGTAGATCTGGAGGGACCACTGAAGCTTTCTTT.

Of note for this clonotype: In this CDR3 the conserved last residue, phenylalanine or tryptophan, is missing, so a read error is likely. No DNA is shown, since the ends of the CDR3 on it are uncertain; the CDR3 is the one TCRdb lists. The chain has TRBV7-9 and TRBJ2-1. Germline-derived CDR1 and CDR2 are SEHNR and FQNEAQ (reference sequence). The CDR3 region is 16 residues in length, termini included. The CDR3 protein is CASSLVGISTSNEPVL.

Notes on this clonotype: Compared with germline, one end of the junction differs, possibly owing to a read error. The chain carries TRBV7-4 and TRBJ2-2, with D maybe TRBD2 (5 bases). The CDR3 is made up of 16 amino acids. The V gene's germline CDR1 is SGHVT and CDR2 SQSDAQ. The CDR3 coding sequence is TGTGCCAGCAGCTTGATGGATGGATTTACATACGGGGAGCTGTTCTTT. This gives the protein CASSLMDGFTYGELFF. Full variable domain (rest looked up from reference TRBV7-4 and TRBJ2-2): GAGVSQSPRYKVAKRGRDVALRCDSISGHVTLYWYRQTLGQGSEVLTYSQSDAQRDKSGRPSGRFSAERPERSVSTLKIQRTEQGDSAVYLCASSLMDGFTYGELFFGEGSRLTVL.

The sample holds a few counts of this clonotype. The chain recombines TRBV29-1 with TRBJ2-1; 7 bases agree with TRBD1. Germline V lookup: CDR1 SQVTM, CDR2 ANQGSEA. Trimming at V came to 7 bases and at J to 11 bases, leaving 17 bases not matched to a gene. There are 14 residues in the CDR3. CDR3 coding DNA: TGCAGCGGCAAGGACAGGCCGACCCTCGATCAGCAGTTCTTC. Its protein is CSGKDRPTLDQQFF.

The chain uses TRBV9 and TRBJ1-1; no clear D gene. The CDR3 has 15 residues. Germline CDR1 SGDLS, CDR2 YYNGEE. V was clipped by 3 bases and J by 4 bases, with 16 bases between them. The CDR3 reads CASSAEGLRITEAFF. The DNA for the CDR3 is TGTGCCAGCAGCGCCGAGGGATTGAGGATCACTGAAGCTTTCTTT.

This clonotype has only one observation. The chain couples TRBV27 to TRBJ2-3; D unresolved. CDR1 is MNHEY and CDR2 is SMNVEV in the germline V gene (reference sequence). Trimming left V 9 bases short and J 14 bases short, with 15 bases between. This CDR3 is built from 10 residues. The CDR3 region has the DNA TGTGCCAGGCACGGCGATACGACGTATTTT. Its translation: CARHGDTTYF.

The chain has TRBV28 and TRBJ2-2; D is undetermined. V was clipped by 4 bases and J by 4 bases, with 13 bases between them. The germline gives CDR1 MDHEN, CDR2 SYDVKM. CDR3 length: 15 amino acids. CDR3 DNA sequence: TGTGCCAGCAGTTCCCAGACTGGGCCCACCGGGGAGCTGTTTTTT. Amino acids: CASSSQTGPTGELFF. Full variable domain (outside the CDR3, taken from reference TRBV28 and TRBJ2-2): DVKVTQSSRYLVKRTGEKVFLECVQDMDHENMFWYRQDPGLGLRLIYFSYDVKMKEKGDIPEGYSVSREKKERFSLILESASTNQTSMYLCASSSQTGPTGELFFGEGSRLTVL.

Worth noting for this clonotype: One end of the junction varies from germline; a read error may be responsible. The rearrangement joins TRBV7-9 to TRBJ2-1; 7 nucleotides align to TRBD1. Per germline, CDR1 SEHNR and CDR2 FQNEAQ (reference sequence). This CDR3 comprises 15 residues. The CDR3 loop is CASSIVTGIDNEQFF. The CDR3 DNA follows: TGTGCCAGCAGCATTGTGACAGGGATTGACAATGAGCAGTTTTTC.

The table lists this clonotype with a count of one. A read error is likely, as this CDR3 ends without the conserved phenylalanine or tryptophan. As DNA, the CDR3 is TGCGCCAGCAGCCAAGGCCCCCGGGCACAGCCCTATGGCTACACCCTC. Its protein product is CASSQGPRAQPYGYTL. The gene calls are TRBV4-1 and TRBJ1-2, with D unclear. The germline gives CDR1 MGHRA, CDR2 YSYEKL. CDR3 length: 16 residues. Deletions cut 1 base from V and 4 bases from J, with 16 bases between.

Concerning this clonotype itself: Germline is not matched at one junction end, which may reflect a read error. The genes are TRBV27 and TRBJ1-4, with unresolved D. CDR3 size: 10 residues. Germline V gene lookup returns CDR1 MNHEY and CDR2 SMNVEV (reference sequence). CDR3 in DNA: TGTGCCCGTCACGGGGATCCGCATGATTTT. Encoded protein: CARHGDPHDF. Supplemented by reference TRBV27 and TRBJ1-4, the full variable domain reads EAQVTQNPRYLITVTGKKLTVTCSQNMNHEYMSWYRQDPGLGLRQIYYSMNVEVTDKGDVPEGYKVSRKEKRNFPLILESPSPNQTSLYFCARHGDPHDFGSGTQLSVL.

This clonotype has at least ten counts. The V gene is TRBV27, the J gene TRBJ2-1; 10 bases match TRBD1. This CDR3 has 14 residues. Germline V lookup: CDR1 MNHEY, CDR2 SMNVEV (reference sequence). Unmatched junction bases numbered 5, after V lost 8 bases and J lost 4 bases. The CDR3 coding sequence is TGTGCCAGCTTCCCGGGACAGGGGTACAATGAGCAGTTCTTC. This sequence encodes CASFPGQGYNEQFF.

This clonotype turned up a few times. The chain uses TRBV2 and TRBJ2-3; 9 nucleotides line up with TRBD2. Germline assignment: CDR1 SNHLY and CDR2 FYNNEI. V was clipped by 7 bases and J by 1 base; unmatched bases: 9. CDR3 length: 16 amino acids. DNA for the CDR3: TGTGCCAGCAAGCTGGGTGGACTAGCGCGCACAGATACGCAGTATTTT. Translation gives CASKLGGLARTDTQYF. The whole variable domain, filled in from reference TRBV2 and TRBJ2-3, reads EPEVTQTPSHQVTQMGQEVILRCVPISNHLYFYWYRQILGQKVEFLVSFYNNEISEKSEIFDDQFSVERPDGSNFTLKIRSTKLEDSAMYFCASKLGGLARTDTQYFGPGTRLTVL.

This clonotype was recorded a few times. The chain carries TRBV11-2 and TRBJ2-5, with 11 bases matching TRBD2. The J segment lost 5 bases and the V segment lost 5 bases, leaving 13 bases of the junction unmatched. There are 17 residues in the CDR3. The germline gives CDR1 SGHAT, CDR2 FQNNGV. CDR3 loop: CASSLPSGLAGGETQYF. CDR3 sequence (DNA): TGTGCCAGCAGCCTCCCTTCTGGACTAGCGGGTGGGGAGACCCAGTACTTC.

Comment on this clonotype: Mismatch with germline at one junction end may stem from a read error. CDR3 region: CASIIGTGIYHEPFF. In nucleotides, the CDR3 is TGTGCCAGCATCATTGGGACAGGGATTTACCATGAGCCGTTCTTC. V is TRBV7-9 and J is TRBJ2-1; the match to TRBD1 covers 9 bases. This CDR3 contains 15 residues. CDR1 and CDR2 (germline): SEHNR, FQNEAQ (reference sequence).

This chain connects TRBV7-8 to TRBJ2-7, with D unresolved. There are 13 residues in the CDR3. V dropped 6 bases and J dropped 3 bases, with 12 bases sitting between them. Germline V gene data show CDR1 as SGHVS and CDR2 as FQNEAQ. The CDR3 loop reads CASRPRWVYEQYF. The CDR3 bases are TGTGCCAGCAGGCCTCGTTGGGTCTACGAGCAGTACTTC.

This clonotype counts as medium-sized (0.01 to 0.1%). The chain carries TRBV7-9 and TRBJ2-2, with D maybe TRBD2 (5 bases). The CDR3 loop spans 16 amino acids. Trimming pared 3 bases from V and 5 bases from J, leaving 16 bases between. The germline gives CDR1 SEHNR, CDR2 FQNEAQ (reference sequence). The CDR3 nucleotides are TGTGCCAGCAGCTTGCGTCGCGGGTTTACGACCGGGGAGCTGTTTTTT. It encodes CASSLRRGFTTGELFF.

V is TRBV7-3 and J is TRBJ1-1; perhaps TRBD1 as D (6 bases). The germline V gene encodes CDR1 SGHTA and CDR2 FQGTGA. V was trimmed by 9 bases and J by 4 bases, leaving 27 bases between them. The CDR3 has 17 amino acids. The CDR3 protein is CARSPTARDIAATEAFF. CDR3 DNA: TGTGCCAGAAGCCCGACGGCCCGGGACATTGCGGCCACTGAAGCTTTCTTT.

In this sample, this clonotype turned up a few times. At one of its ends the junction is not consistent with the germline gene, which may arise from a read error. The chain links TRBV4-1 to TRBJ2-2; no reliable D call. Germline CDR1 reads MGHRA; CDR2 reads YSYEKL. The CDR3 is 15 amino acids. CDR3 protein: CASSPRTANTGELFF. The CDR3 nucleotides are TGTGCCAGCAGCCCCCGAACGGCGAACACCGGGGAGCTGTTTTTT.

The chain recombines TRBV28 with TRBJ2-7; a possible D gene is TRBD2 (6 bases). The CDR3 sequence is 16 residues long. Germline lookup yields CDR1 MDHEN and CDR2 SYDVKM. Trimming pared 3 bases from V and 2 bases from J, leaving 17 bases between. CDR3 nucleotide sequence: TGTGCCAGCAGTTTCCGGGGCAGGACTATCACCTACGAGCAGTACTTC. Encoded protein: CASSFRGRTITYEQYF.

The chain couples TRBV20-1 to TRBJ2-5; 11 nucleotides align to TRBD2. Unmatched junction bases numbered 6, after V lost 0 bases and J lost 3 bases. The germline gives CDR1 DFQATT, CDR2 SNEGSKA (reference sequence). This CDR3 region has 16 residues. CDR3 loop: CSARDAGLADEETQYF. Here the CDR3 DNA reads TGCAGTGCTAGAGATGCGGGACTAGCGGACGAAGAGACCCAGTACTTC.

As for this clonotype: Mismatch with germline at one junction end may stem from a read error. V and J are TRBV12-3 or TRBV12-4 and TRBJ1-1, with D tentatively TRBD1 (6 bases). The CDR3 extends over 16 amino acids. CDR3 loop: CASSRRVSKQGTESFF. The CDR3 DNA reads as TGTGCCAGCAGCCGCAGGGTTTCAAAACAGGGAACTGAATCTTTCTTT.

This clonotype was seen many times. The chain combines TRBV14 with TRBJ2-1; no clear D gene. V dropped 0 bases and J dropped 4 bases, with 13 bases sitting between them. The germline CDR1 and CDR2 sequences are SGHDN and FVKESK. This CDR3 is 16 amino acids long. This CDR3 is CASSQDGLAEYNEQFF. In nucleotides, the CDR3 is TGTGCCAGCAGCCAAGATGGGTTGGCTGAATACAATGAGCAGTTCTTC.

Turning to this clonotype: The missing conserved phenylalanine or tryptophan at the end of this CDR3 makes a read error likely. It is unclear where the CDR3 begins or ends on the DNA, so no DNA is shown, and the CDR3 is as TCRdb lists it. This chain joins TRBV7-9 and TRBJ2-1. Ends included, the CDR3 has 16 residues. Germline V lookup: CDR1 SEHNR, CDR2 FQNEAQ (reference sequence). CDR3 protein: CASIVLGISTYNEQFL.

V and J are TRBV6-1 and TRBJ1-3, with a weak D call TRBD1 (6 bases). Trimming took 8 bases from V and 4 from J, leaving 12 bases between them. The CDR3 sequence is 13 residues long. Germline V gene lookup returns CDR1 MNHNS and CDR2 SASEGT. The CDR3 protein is CASRKGGGNTIYF. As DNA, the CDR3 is TGTGCCAGCCGAAAGGGGGGAGGAAACACCATATATTTT.